This note documents a single T cell receptor beta chain sequence. Its target is unknown. The method was immunoSEQ multiplex PCR; TCRdb's version includes in-frame clones alone and lacks a portion of them. The sample contains some 180,000 clones, roughly 81% of which appear only once. V was pared by 4 bases and J by 2 bases, with 8 bases of the junction left unmatched. This CDR3 region has 15 residues. Germline CDR1 and CDR2: WNHNN and SYGVQD (reference sequence). This sample stems from a study of cytomegalovirus exposure and HLA in healthy donors. General study points: Among the CMV-associated chains, three were confirmed in vitro as specific for CMV antigens. Published work reported that the classifier diagnosed cytomegalovirus status with high specificity and sensitivity. Listed as cytomegalovirus-associated were over 150 TCR beta chains.

From the roughly 120-subject validation cohort, which was separate from the roughly 710-subject first cohort, the donors were drawn. Sequenced: PBMCs. The clonotype originates from a woman aged 25 to 39 in good health and CMV-seronegative. The chain employs TRBV10-1 and TRBJ2-7; 7 bases agree with TRBD1. As DNA, the CDR3 is TGCGCCAGCAGTGGGACAACAGGGGCCCCCTACGAGCAGTACTTC. Its protein is CASSGTTGAPYEQYF.